This TCR beta chain was retrieved from a study of blood T cells in healthy people across ages. Study-level background: About one barcoded beta molecule per two T cells was captured by template switching.

About this clonotype itself: As yet, its antigen is unknown. One base away lies a much larger clone, so this may be a sequencing read error.

Notes on the study in general: TCR beta diversity correlated strongly with naive T cell percentage. Age showed a roughly linear inverse relationship with TCR beta diversity per million T cells.

The authors ran a second PCR of 7 to 11 cycles using a sample-barcoded 5' primer and a J-beta primer mix. Via MiXCR, TCRdb re-called the 5' RACE reads, giving one row per CDR3 protein. Of roughly 830,000 distinct CDR3 sequences listed, around 62% are singletons. The CDR3 has 12 residues. CDR1 and CDR2 from the germline V gene are SGHRS and YFSETQ. Trimming cost V 0 bases and J 6 bases, with 6 bases left between them. Sequenced material: blood. The TCR sequence derives from a man aged 30 to 45 in good health. J is TRBJ2-5 and V is TRBV5-1; weak D call: TRBD1 (5 bases). In nucleotides, the CDR3 is TGCGCCAGCAGCTTGGAGGGGCAGACCCAGTACTTC. Its translation is CASSLEGQTQYF.